These T cell receptor beta chains were read from a single sample in a study of cytomegalovirus exposure and HLA in healthy donors. The protocol was immunoSEQ multiplex PCR, while the TCRdb copy is restricted to in-frame clones and leaves out a portion. The repertoire has about 76,000 clones, approximately 70% of them found once; the top ten carry roughly 4.4%. The sequenced sample consisted of PBMCs. Receptors originate from a man in his sixties in good health and CMV-seropositive. The CDR3 runs from the conserved cysteine through the conserved F or W. Each record gives: J gene, V gene, CDR3 length, D gene, clone size, CDR3 DNA, CDR3 protein. A D gene is named only where the DNA matches it firmly. Part of the rows lack a size; the others show once, few, many or a class for expanded clones.

TRBJ1-2,TRBV6-1,13,.,few,TGTGCCAGCAGTGAAGGGGGGGACTATGGCTACACCTTC,CASSEGGDYGYTF
TRBJ1-1,TRBV7-2,14,.,few,TGTGCCAGCAGCTTAGGAGGGCTGTCGTCTGAAGCTTTCTTT,CASSLGGLSSEAFF
TRBJ2-7,TRBV7-9,14,.,.,TGTTCCAGCAGCTCCCCCAATGTGGGGCAGGGATTGTACTTC,CSSSSPNVGQGLYF
TRBJ2-1,TRBV10-1,16,TRBD2,.,TGCGCCAGCAGTGAACTAGCGGGGGGGCCGCGAAATGAGCAGTTCTTC,CASSELAGGPRNEQFF
TRBJ2-5,TRBV6-6,14,TRBD2,.,TGTGCCAGCAGTTACGGGCTAGCGGGAGAGACCCAGTACTTC,CASSYGLAGETQYF
TRBJ2-3,TRBV2,15,.,.,TGTGCCAGCAGTGATAGGAGCCGACGGGCAGATACGCAGTATTTT,CASSDRSRRADTQYF
TRBJ1-4,TRBV6-5,14,TRBD1,.,TGTGCCAGCAGTACCCGGGACAGGTCGCGGGAACTGTTTTTT,CASSTRDRSRELFF
TRBJ2-7,TRBV7-9,13,TRBD1,.,TGTTCCAGCAGCTTCCAGGGGGCTGGCGAGCAGTACTTC,CSSSFQGAGEQYF
TRBJ2-7,TRBV10-2,13,.,.,TGCGCCAGCAGTGAGACGCCCTCGGGCGAGCAGTACTTC,CASSETPSGEQYF
TRBJ2-2,TRBV5-1,16,.,once,TGCGCCAGCAGCTTGATTGGCAGGGCGAACACCGGGGAGCTGTTTTTT,CASSLIGRANTGELFF
TRBJ2-1,TRBV5-1,15,.,.,TGCGCCAGCAGCTTGGGTAGGGTACGGGATAATGAGCAGTTCTTC,CASSLGRVRDNEQFF
TRBJ2-3,TRBV6-1,14,TRBD1,.,TGTGCCAGCAGCGAACAGGGGGGCACAGATACGCAGTATTTT,CASSEQGGTDTQYF
TRBJ2-1,TRBV2,13,TRBD2,.,TGTGCCAGCAGTGAGGGACTATTCAATGAGCAGTTCTTC,CASSEGLFNEQFF
TRBJ2-5,TRBV7-2,11,.,.,TGTGCCAGCAGCTTAGGGATGGAGGTCTACTTC,CASSLGMEVYF
TRBJ2-2,TRBV5-6,16,.,.,TGTGCCAGCAGCTTTAGAGGACTCTCCTGGACCGGGGAGCTGTTTTTT,CASSFRGLSWTGELFF
TRBJ2-3,TRBV29-1,14,.,.,TGCAGCGTTTCGGTCAGCGGACCCACAGATACGCAGTATTTT,CSVSVSGPTDTQYF
TRBJ1-1,TRBV5-6,16,.,.,TGTGCCAGCAGCATCAGGGGAAGAGGGGCCAACACTGAAGCTTTCTTT,CASSIRGRGANTEAFF
TRBJ1-1,TRBV6-6,14,TRBD1,.,TGTGCCACCGCCGAACAGGGGTACGGCACTGAAGCTTTCTTT,CATAEQGYGTEAFF
TRBJ1-2,TRBV5-1,14,TRBD1,.,TGCGCCAGCAGGTCGGGACAGACCCCTGATGGCTACACCTTC,CASRSGQTPDGYTF
TRBJ1-4,TRBV5-1,15,TRBD1,few,TGCGCCAGCAGGCGGACAGGGGGCGGGAATGAAAAACTGTTTTTT,CASRRTGGGNEKLFF
TRBJ2-1,TRBV4-1,15,TRBD2,.,TGCGCCAGCAGCCAAGATAGCGGGAGGGACAATGAGCAGTTCTTC,CASSQDSGRDNEQFF
TRBJ1-1,TRBV6-5,13,.,.,TGTGCCAGCAGTTACTCAAGGAGCACTGAAGCTTTCTTT,CASSYSRSTEAFF